This TCR beta chain was documented in a study of identical twins. Findings and caveats of the study: Twin-shared out-of-frame alpha sequences showed excess low generation probability. There were fewer insertions in abundant cord blood beta clonotypes, but memory repertoires showed no such pattern. Interpretation of the results relied on cross-sectional statistical analysis and not on following the same donors.

MiXCR, run by TCRdb on the 5' RACE reads, gives a single entry per CDR3 protein. The sample consists of 650,000 to 800,000 distinct CDR3 sequences, roughly 8% of them appearing once. The CDR3 spans 12 residues. J was trimmed by 5 bases and V by 9 bases; bases with no gene match: 2. CDR1 and CDR2 (germline): KGHDR, SFDVKD. As for this clonotype: What it recognizes is unknown.

The sample also formed part of further work on yellow fever vaccine responses in identical twins. That publication notes: Twins' vaccine T cell response reportedly seemed partly convergent, partly personalized.

The origin of this receptor is a woman under 30 in good health. The J gene is TRBJ2-1, the V gene TRBV24-1, with TRBD1 identical over 8 bases. What was sequenced was PBMCs. The CDR3 DNA reads as TGTGCCACCTCGGACAGGGACAATGAGCAGTTCTTC. It specifies CATSDRDNEQFF.